This TCR beta chain was obtained from a study of blood T cell repertoires in COVID-19. Study overall: Samples taken during acute and convalescent COVID-19 were collected in the United States, Italy and Spain. PBMCs, B-cell-depleted T cells, or T cells were the source of the cDNA or gDNA that made up the material.

Per the germline V gene, CDR1 is SEHNR and CDR2 is FQNEAQ (reference sequence). V shed 5 bases, J shed 2 bases, and the junction held 9 bases outside the gene matches. The CDR3 runs 17 residues. Original processing methods: The authors estimated nucleated cell counts from reference gene primer amplification. Produced via immunoSEQ multiplex PCR; TCRdb's table is partial and in-frame only. That table supplies the V and J calls and clone size; D and trimming were determined from the DNA. The table records roughly 70,000 clones, around 84% of them present only once. This clonotype was sampled from a man aged 50 to 60 with active COVID-19. The J gene is TRBJ1-3, the V gene TRBV7-9; 10 bases are shared with TRBD1. Sequencing was performed on peripheral blood. CDR3 nucleotide sequence: TGTGCCAGCAGCCCCACCGGTGACAGGGGGCCTGGAAACACCATATATTTT. Its translation is CASSPTGDRGPGNTIYF.